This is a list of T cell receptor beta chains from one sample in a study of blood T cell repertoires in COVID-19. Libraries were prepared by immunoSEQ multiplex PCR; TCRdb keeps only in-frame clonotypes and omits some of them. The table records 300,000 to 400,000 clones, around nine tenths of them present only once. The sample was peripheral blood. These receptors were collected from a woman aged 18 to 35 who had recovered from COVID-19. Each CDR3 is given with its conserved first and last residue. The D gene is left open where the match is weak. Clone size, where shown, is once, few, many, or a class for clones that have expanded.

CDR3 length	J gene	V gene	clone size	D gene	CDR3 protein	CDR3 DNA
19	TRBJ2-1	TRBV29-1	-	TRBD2	CSVEGPVRAGGPSYNEQFF	TGCAGCGTGGAGGGGCCGGTAAGGGCGGGAGGCCCCTCCTACAATGAGCAGTTCTTC
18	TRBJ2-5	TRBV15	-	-	CATSRDYILGGQQETQYF	TGTGCCACCAGCAGAGATTATATACTGGGGGGACAGCAAGAGACCCAGTACTTC
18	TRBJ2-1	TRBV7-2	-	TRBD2	CASSPRGASGRVGNEQFF	TGTGCCAGCAGCCCTCGGGGGGCTAGCGGGAGGGTGGGCAATGAGCAGTTCTTC
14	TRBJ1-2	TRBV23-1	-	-	CASSHPGKGPGYTF	TGCGCCAGCAGTCATCCCGGGAAGGGTCCTGGCTACACCTTC
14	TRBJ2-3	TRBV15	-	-	CATSRVAGRDTQYF	TGTGCCACCAGCAGAGTGGCGGGAAGGGATACGCAGTATTTT
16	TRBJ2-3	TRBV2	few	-	CASSERTHIGTDTQYF	TGTGCCAGCAGTGAAAGGACACACATTGGCACAGATACGCAGTATTTT
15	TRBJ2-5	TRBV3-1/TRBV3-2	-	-	CASSQPTGPKETQYF	TGTGCCAGCAGCCAACCTACAGGTCCGAAGGAGACCCAGTACTTC
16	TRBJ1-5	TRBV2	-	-	CASSEAGLRVNQPQHF	TGTGCCAGCAGTGAAGCGGGACTTAGGGTTAATCAGCCCCAGCATTTT
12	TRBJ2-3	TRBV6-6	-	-	CASSVATDTQYF	TGTGCCAGCTCCGTAGCCACAGATACGCAGTATTTT
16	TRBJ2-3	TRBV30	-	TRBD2	CAWSLPGLAGERAQYF	TGTGCCTGGAGTCTACCGGGACTAGCGGGAGAGCGGGCGCAGTATTTT
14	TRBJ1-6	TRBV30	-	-	CAWSHTSYNSPLHF	TGTGCCTGGAGCCACACCTCCTATAATTCACCCCTCCACTTT
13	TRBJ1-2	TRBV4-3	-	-	CASSQDRVYGYTF	TGCGCCAGCAGCCAAGACAGGGTGTACGGCTACACCTTC
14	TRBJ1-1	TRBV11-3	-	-	CASSAWRGGTEAFF	TGTGCCAGCAGCGCTTGGAGGGGGGGCACTGAAGCTTTCTTT
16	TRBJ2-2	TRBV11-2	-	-	CASSLGANRNTGELFF	TGTGCCAGCAGCTTAGGGGCAAACAGAAACACCGGGGAGCTGTTTTTT
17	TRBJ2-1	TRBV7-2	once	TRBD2	CASSLGLGTSAYNEQFF	TGTGCCAGCAGCTTAGGGTTAGGGACTAGCGCCTACAATGAGCAGTTCTTC
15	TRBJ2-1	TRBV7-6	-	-	CASSSPGGPKNEQFF	TGTGCCAGCAGCTCCCCCGGCGGGCCCAAGAATGAGCAGTTCTTC
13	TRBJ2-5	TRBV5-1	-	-	CASSLQSGETQYF	TGCGCCAGCAGCCTCCAAAGCGGGGAGACCCAGTACTTC
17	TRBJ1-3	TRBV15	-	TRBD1	CATSRGQGVLSGNTIYF	TGTGCCACCAGCAGAGGACAGGGAGTTCTCTCTGGAAACACCATATATTTT
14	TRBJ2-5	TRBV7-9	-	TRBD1	CASSLLTGEETQYF	TGTGCCAGCAGCTTACTAACAGGGGAAGAGACCCAGTACTTC
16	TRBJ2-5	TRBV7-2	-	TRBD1	CASSLVGQGVGETQYF	TGTGCCAGCAGCTTGGTGGGACAGGGGGTTGGAGAGACCCAGTACTTC
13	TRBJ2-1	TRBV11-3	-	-	CASSFRRQVEQFF	TGTGCCAGCAGCTTCCGTCGACAGGTTGAGCAGTTCTTC
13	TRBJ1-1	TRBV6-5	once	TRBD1	CASSTTGGRGAFF	TGTGCCAGCAGTACCACAGGGGGGAGAGGAGCTTTCTTT
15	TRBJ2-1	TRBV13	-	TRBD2	CASSFGTSGHNEQFF	TGTGCCAGCAGCTTCGGGACTAGCGGGCACAATGAGCAGTTCTTC
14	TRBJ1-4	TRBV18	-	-	CASLAKDRGEKLFF	TGTGCCAGCCTCGCGAAAGACAGAGGAGAAAAACTGTTTTTT
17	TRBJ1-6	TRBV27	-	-	CASSLQAGSSYNSPLHF	TGTGCCAGCAGCTTACAGGCAGGAAGCTCCTATAATTCACCCCTCCACTTT
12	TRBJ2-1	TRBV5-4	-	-	CASSLVVNEQFF	TGTGCCAGCAGCTTGGTTGTAAATGAGCAGTTCTTC
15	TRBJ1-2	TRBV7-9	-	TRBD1	CASSSGQGRMNGYTF	TGTGCCAGCAGCTCGGGACAGGGGAGGATGAATGGCTACACCTTC
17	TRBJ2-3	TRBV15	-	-	CATSTEDSRSNTDTQYF	TGTGCCACCAGCACAGAAGACAGTCGATCAAACACAGATACGCAGTATTTT
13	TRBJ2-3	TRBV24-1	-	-	CATSDSPADTQYF	TGTGCCACCAGTGATTCCCCTGCAGATACGCAGTATTTT
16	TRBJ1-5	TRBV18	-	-	CASSLREYVTNQPQHF	TGTGCCAGCTCACTGCGGGAGTACGTTACCAATCAGCCCCAGCATTTT
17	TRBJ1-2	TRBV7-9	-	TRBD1	CASSSKQGDRPYYGYTF	TGTGCCAGCAGCTCAAAACAGGGGGACAGGCCCTACTATGGCTACACCTTC
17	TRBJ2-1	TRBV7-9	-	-	CASSLPRLGLLKNEQFF	TGTGCCAGCAGCTTACCCCGACTAGGGCTTCTCAAAAATGAGCAGTTCTTC
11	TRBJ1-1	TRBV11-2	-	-	CASSLVREAFF	TGTGCCAGCAGCTTAGTACGGGAAGCTTTCTTT
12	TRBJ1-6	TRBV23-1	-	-	CALPGLSSPLHF	TGCGCCCTCCCTGGGCTGAGTTCACCCCTCCACTTT
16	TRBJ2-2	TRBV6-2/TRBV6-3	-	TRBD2	CASSTTSGEATGELFF	TGTGCCAGCAGTACGACTAGCGGGGAGGCCACCGGGGAGCTGTTTTTT